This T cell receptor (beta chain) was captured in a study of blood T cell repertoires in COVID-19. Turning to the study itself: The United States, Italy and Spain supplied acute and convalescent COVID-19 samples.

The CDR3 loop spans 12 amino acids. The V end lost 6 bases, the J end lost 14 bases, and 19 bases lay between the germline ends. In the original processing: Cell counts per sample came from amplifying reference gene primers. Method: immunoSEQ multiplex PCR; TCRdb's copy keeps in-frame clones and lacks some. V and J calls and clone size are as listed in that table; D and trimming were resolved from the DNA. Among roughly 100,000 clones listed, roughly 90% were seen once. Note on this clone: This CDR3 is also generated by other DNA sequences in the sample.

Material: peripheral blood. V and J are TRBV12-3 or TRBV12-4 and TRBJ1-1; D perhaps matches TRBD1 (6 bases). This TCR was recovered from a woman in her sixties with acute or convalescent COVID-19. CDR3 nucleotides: TGTGCCAGCAGCCAGTCAAGCCCGCAGGGGTTCTTT. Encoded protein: CASSQSSPQGFF.